Below, 8 T cell receptor beta chains from the same sample are listed, as sequenced in a study of T cell responses to AZD1222 COVID-19 vaccine. The data were produced by immunoSEQ multiplex PCR, yet TCRdb's version contains in-frame clones alone and is incomplete. The table shows 130,000 or so clones, with around 92% occurring only once. The material was peripheral blood, obtained on day 0 of AZD1222 vaccination. These receptors were taken from an adult in good health.

In DNA form, the CDR3 reads TGTGCCAGCAGCTTAGGACTAGCGGTTCTCTCCTACGAGCAGTACTTC. It translates to CASSLGLAVLSYEQYF. J is TRBJ2-7 and V is TRBV7-3, with 10 bases that match TRBD2. V lost 2 bases and J lost 0; bases outside the gene matches: 4. The CDR3 contains 16 residues. In germline, CDR1 is SGHTA, CDR2 FQGTGA.

The rearrangement joins TRBV6-2 or TRBV6-3 to TRBJ2-3, with a tentative D call TRBD2 (6 bases). The CDR3 totals 12 residues. V lost 5 bases to trimming and J lost 14 bases, with 17 bases between them. Germline CDR1 is MNHEY and CDR2 is SVGEGT. CDR3 DNA: TGTGCCAGCAGTAGATCCGGGACTTCGATGTATTTT. It is translated as CASSRSGTSMYF.

The chain couples TRBV6-6 to TRBJ2-1; 11 positions agree with TRBD2. V trimming: 8 bases; J trimming: 9 bases; junction bases outside the gene matches: 9. The CDR3 loop spans 14 amino acids. Germline V gives CDR1 MNHNY, CDR2 SVGAGI (reference sequence). The CDR3 DNA sequence: TGTGCCAGCTCCGACTTAGCGGGAGGGGGTGAGCAGTTCTTC. It encodes CASSDLAGGGEQFF.

This chain connects TRBV21-1 to TRBJ1-4. TRBV21-1 is labeled a pseudogene. This CDR3 is built from 15 residues. The CDR3 region is CASSKGAQRREKLFF. Written as DNA, the CDR3 is TGTGCCAGCAGCAAAGGCGCGCAAAGGCGCGAAAAACTGTTTTTT.

This clone has only a few counts. This rearrangement joins TRBV4-2 to TRBJ2-7; possibly TRBD1 for D (6 bases). With 0 bases removed from V and 1 base from J, the gap between germline ends came to 10 bases. The CDR3 runs to 15 residues. CDR1 is LGHNA and CDR2 is YNFKEQ in the germline V gene. For the CDR3, the DNA is TGTGCCAGCAGCCAAGATAACAGGGATTCCTACGAGCAGTACTTC. Encoded protein: CASSQDNRDSYEQYF.

The chain links TRBV3-1 (or the pseudogene TRBV3-2) to TRBJ2-5; 9 nucleotides line up with TRBD2. CDR1 and CDR2 (germline): LGHDT, YNNKEL (reference sequence). There are 16 residues in the CDR3. V trimming: 5 bases; J trimming: 1 base; junction bases outside the gene matches: 8. The CDR3 DNA reads as TGTGCCAGCAGCTCCCAGCGGGGGGCCCCCCAAGAGACCCAGTACTTC. Its translation: CASSSQRGAPQETQYF.

There are a few counts of this clone. V and J are TRBV7-8 and TRBJ2-7; 7 positions agree with TRBD1. J gave up 1 base and V 5 bases, and 8 bases lay outside the gene matches. Germline V gene sequence: CDR1 SGHVS, CDR2 FQNEAQ. CDR3 size: 15 residues. CDR3 sequence: CASSPRTGLSYEQYF. CDR3 DNA: TGTGCCAGCAGCCCCCGGACAGGCCTTTCCTACGAGCAGTACTTC.

The rearrangement links TRBV18 to TRBJ2-1, with 13 bases matching TRBD2. Trimming removed 2 bases from V and 9 bases from J; junction bases left unmatched: 1. This CDR3 contains 14 residues. Germline CDR1 KGHSH, CDR2 LQKENI. CDR3 nucleotides: TGTGCCAGCTCACCAGGACTAGCGGGGGTTGAGCAGTTCTTC. It codes for CASSPGLAGVEQFF.